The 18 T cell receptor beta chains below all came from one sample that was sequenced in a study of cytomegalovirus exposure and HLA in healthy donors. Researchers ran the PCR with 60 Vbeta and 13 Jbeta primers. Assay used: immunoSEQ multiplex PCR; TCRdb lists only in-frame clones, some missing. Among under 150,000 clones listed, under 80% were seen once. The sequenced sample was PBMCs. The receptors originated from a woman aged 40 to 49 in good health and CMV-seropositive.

For the CDR3, the DNA is TGTGCCAGCTCACCAGGGGGCGAAGGCGAACTGGATGGCTACACCTTC. Protein product: CASSPGGEGELDGYTF. V usage is TRBV18 and J usage is TRBJ1-2, with a tentative D call TRBD1 (6 bases). V gave up 2 bases and J gave up 6 bases, with 19 bases separating them. CDR1 and CDR2 from the germline V gene are KGHSH and LQKENI. This CDR3 has 16 residues.

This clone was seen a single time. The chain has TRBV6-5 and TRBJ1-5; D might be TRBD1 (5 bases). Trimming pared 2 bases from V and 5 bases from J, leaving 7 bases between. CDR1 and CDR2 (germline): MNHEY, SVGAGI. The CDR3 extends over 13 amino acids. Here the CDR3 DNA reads TGTGCCAGCAGTTACGACAGAGATCAGCCCCAGCATTTT. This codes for CASSYDRDQPQHF.

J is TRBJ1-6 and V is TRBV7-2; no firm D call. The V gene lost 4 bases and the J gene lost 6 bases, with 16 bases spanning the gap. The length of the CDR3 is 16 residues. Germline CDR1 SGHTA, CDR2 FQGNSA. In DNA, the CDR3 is TGTGCCAGCAGCTCGACCCGGGCGGGCCCTAATTCACCCCTCCACTTT. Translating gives CASSSTRAGPNSPLHF.

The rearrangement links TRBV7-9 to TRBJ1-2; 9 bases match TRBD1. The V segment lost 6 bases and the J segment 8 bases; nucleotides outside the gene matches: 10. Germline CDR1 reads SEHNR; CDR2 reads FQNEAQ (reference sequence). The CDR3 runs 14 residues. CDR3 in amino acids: CASSPDRGGDGYTF. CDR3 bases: TGTGCCAGCAGTCCGGACAGGGGTGGGGACGGCTACACCTTC.

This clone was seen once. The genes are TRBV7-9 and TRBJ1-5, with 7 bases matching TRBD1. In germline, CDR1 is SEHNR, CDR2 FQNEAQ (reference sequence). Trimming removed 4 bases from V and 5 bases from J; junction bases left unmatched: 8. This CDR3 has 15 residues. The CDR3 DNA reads TGTGCCAGCAGCTCCAACCAGGGGGAGGATCAGCCCCAGCATTTT. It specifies CASSSNQGEDQPQHF.

CDR3 sequence: CASSVDPGSNQPQHF. The CDR3 nucleotides are TGTGCCAGCAGCGTAGATCCAGGGAGCAATCAGCCCCAGCATTTT. The chain has TRBV9 and TRBJ1-5, with a tentative D call TRBD1 (5 bases). V was trimmed by 0 bases and J by 1 base, leaving 8 bases between them. There are 15 residues in the CDR3. Germline CDR1 is SGDLS and CDR2 is YYNGEE. The full variable domain, its missing parts supplied by reference TRBV9 and TRBJ1-5, is DSGVTQTPKHLITATGQRVTLRCSPRSGDLSVYWYQQSLDQGLQFLIQYYNGEERAKGNILERFSAQQFPDLHSELNLSSLELGDSALYFCASSVDPGSNQPQHFGDGTRLSIL.

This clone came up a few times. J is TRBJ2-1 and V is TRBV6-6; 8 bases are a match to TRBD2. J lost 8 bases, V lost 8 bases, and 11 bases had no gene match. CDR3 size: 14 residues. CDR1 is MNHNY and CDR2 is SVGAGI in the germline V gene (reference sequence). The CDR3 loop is CASGLAGFMDEQFF. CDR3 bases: TGTGCCAGCGGTTTAGCGGGGTTTATGGATGAGCAGTTCTTC.

The CDR3: CASSGTGAAFTIYNSPLHF. The CDR3, as DNA: TGTGCCAGCAGCGGGACAGGGGCCGCATTCACCATCTATAATTCACCCCTCCACTTT. The chain uses TRBV2 and TRBJ1-6, with 10 bases that match TRBD1. The CDR3 totals 19 residues. CDR1 SNHLY and CDR2 FYNNEI come from the germline V gene. Trimming at V came to 6 bases and at J to 3 bases, leaving 14 bases not matched to a gene.

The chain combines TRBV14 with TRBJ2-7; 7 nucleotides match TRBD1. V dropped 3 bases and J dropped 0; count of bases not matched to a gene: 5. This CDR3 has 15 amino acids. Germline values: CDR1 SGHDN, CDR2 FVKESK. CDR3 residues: CASSHDRASSYEQYF. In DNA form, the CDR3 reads TGTGCCAGCAGCCATGACAGGGCGAGCTCCTACGAGCAGTACTTC.

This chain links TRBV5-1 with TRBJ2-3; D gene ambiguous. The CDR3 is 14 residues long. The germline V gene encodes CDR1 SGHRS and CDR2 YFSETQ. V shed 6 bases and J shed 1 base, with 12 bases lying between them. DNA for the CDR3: TGCGCCAGCACCGACCTAGGTGGCACAGATACGCAGTATTTT. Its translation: CASTDLGGTDTQYF.

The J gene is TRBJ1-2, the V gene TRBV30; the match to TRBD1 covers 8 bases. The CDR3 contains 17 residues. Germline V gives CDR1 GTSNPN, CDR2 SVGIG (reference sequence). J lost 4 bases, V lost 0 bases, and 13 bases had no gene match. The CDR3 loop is CAWSVLHMGQAFYGYTF. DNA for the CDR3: TGTGCCTGGAGTGTACTGCATATGGGACAGGCGTTCTATGGCTACACCTTC.

The CDR3 coding sequence is TGTGCCAGCAGAACCGGGACAGCTGAAGCTTTCTTT. Its translation is CASRTGTAEAFF. The rearrangement links TRBV6-6 to TRBJ1-1; 7 nucleotides line up with TRBD1. This CDR3 is 12 amino acids long. J gave up 6 bases and V 6 bases, and 4 bases lay outside the gene matches. Germline CDR1 and CDR2: MNHNY and SVGAGI (reference sequence).

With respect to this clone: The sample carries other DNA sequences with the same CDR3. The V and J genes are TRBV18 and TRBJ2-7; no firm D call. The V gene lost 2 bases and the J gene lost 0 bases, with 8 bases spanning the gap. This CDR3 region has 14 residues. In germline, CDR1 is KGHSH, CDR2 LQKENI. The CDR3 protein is CASSPSSSSYEQYF. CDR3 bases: TGTGCCAGCTCACCAAGTTCGAGCTCCTACGAGCAGTACTTC. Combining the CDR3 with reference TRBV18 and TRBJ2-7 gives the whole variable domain NAGVMQNPRHLVRRRGQEARLRCSPMKGHSHVYWYRQLPEEGLKFMVYLQKENIIDESGMPKERFSAEFPKEGPSILRIQQVVRGDSAAYFCASSPSSSSYEQYFGPGTRLTVT.

Here the CDR3 reads CASSPTTGNEQYF. CDR3 coding DNA: TGTGCCAGCTCACCGACGACAGGGAACGAGCAGTACTTC. V is TRBV18 and J is TRBJ2-7; 7 bases match TRBD1. V lost 3 bases to trimming and J lost 5 bases; unmatched junction nucleotides: 4. This CDR3 spans 13 amino acids. Germline values: CDR1 KGHSH, CDR2 LQKENI.

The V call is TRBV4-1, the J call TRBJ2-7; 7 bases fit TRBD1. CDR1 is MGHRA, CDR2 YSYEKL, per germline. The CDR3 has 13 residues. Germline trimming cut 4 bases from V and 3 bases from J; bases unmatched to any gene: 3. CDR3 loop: CASSRQGFYEQYF. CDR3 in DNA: TGCGCCAGCAGCCGACAGGGATTCTACGAGCAGTACTTC.

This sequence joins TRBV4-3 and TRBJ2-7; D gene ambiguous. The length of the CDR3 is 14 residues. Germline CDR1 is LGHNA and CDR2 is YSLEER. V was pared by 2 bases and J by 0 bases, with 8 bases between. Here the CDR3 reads CASSQQVLSYEQYF. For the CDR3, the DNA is TGCGCCAGCAGCCAACAGGTCCTCTCCTACGAGCAGTACTTC.

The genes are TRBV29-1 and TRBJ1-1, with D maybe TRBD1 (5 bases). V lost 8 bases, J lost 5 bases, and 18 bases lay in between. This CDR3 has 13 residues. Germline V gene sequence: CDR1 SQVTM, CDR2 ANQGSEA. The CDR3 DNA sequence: TGCAGCCCCGGAGGGGACCCTGGAACTGAAGCTTTCTTT. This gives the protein CSPGGDPGTEAFF.

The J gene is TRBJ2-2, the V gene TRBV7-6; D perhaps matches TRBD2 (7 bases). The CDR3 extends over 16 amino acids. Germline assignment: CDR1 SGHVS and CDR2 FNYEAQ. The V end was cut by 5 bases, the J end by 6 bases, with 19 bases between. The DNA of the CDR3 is TGTGCCAGCAGCCCTAGTCCCGTAGGGGGGGCCGGGGAGCTGTTTTTT. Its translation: CASSPSPVGGAGELFF.